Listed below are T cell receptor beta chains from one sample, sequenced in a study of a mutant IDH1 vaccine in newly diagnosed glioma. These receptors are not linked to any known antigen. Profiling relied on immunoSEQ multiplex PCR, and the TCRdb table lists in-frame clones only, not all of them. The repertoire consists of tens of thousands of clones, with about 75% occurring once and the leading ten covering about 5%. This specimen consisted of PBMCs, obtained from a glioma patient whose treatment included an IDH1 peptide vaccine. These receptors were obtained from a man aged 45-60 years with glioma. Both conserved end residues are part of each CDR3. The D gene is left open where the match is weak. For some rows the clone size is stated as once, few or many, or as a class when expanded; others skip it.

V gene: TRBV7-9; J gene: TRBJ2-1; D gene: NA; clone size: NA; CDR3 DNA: TGTGCCAGCAGTTATAAGGTGGCGGTGCTGCCAGAGTTCTTC; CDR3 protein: CASSYKVAVLPEFF
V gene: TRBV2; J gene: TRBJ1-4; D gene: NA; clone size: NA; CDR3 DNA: TGTGCCAGCAGTGAGGAAGGGTATGAAAAACTGTTTTTT; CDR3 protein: CASSEEGYEKLFF
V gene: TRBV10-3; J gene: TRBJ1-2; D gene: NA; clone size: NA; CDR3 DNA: TGTGCCATCAGGAGGACAGAAAACTATGGCTACACCTTC; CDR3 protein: CAIRRTENYGYTF
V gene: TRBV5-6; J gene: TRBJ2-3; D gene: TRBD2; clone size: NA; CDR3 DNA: TGTGCCAGCAGCAACTGGGGGGGTAGCACAGATACGCAGTATTTT; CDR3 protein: CASSNWGGSTDTQYF
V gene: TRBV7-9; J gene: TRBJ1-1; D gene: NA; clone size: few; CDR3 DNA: TGTGCCAGCAGCTTACCGCAGGGGTCGAACACTGAAGCTTTCTTT; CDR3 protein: CASSLPQGSNTEAFF
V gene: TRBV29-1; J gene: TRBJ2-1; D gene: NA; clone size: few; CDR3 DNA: TGCAGCGTCACGCAGACCGCCGTTTACAATGAGCAGTTCTTC; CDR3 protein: CSVTQTAVYNEQFF
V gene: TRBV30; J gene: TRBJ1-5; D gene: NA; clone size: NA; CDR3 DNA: TGTGCCTGGAGTGGGGACGGTCGCTATAGCAATCAGCCCCAGCATTTT; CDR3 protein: CAWSGDGRYSNQPQHF
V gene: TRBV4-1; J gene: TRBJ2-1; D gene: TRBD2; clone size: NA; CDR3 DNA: TGCGCCAGCAGCCACATAGCGGGGGGCTCCTACAATGAGCAGTTCTTC; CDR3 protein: CASSHIAGGSYNEQFF
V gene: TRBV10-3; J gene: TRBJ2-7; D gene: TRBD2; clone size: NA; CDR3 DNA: TGTGCCATAGCGGGGGTGGGTTACGAGCAGTACTTC; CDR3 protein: CAIAGVGYEQYF
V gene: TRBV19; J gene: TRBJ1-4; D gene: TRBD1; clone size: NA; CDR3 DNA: TGTGCCAGCCGCTGGGCACCGGGACAGCTGTTTTTT; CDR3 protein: CASRWAPGQLFF
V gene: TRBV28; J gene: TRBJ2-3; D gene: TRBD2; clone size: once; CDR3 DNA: TGTGCCAGCAGTTCCCCGGCCGGCGGGGGGGCTTATACGCAGTATTTT; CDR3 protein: CASSSPAGGGAYTQYF
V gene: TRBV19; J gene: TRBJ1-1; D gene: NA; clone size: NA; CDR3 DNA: TGTGCCAGTAGCTCGACAGTGAACACTGAAGCTTTCTTT; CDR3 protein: CASSSTVNTEAFF
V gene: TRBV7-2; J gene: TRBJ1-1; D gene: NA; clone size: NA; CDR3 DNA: TGTGCCAGCAGCTCCGGGACAATCGGGAACACTGAAGCTTTCTTT; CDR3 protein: CASSSGTIGNTEAFF
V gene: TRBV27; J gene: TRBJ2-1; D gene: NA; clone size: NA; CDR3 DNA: TGTGCCAGCTCGAGAGGGCGGGACAGCTCCTACAATGAGCAGTTCTTC; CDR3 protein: CASSRGRDSSYNEQFF
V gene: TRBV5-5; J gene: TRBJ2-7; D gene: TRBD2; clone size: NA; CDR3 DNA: TGTGCCAGCACCACCCCCCGCGGGGGGGTCTCCGAGCAGTACTTC; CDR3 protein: CASTTPRGGVSEQYF
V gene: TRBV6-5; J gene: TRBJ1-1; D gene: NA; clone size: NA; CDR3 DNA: TGTGCCAGCGGATTGAGGGGACCGAACACTGAGGCTTTCTTT; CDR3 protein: CASGLRGPNTEAFF
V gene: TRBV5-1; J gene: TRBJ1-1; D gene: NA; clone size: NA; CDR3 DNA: TGCGCCAGCAGCCTGGACAGTTCGAACACTGAAGCTTTCTTT; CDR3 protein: CASSLDSSNTEAFF
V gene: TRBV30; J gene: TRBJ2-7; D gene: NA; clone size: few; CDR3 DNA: TGTGCCTGGAGTGTAGACTACGAGCAGTACTTC; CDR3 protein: CAWSVDYEQYF
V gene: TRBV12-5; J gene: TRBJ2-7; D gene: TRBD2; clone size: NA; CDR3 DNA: TGTGCTAGTGCCCTGGTAGCGGGGGGGACCTACGAGCAGTACTTC; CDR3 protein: CASALVAGGTYEQYF
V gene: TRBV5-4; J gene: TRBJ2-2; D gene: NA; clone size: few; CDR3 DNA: TGTGCCAGCAGCTTGGGCAACACCGGGGAGCTGTTTTTT; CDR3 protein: CASSLGNTGELFF
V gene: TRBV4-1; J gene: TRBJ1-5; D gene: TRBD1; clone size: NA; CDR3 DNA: TGCGCCAGCAGCCTTGGCTCAGGGACAGAAGGAAATCAGCCCCAGCATTTT; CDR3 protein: CASSLGSGTEGNQPQHF
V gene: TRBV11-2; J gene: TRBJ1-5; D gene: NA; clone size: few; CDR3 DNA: TGTGCCAGCAGCTTACAACTGCCCGATCAGCCCCAGCATTTT; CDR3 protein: CASSLQLPDQPQHF
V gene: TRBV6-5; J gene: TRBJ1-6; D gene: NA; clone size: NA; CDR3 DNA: TGTGCCAGCAGTTATGAGGGGAGAGATTCACCCCTCCACTTT; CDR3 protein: CASSYEGRDSPLHF
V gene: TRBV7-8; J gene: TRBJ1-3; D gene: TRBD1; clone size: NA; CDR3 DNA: TGTGCCAGCAGCCGGGACAGGGGAAGAAACACCATATATTTT; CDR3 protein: CASSRDRGRNTIYF
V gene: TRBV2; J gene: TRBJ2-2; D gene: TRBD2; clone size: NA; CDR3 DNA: TGTGCCAGCAGAACCCCCGGGACTAGCGGGGGACCGAGGGACACCGGGGAGCTGTTTTTT; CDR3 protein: CASRTPGTSGGPRDTGELFF
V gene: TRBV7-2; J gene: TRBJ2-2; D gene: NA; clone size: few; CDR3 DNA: TGTGCCAGCAGCTTGGAGGCGGACGGACTGAACACCGGGGAGCTGTTTTTT; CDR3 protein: CASSLEADGLNTGELFF
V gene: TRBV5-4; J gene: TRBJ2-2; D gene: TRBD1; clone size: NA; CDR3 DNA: TGTGCCATGCAGACAGGGGGCTACACCGGGGAGCTGTTTTTT; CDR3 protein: CAMQTGGYTGELFF
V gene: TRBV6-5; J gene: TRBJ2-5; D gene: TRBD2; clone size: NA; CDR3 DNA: TGTGCCAGTCTCCTCGCGGGGGACCTCCTCGAGACCCAGTACTTC; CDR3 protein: CASLLAGDLLETQYF
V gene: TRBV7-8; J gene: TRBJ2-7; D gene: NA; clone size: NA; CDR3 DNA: TGTGCCAGCAGCTTACCGGGCAGGGACCAACCTTACGAGCAGTACTTC; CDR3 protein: CASSLPGRDQPYEQYF
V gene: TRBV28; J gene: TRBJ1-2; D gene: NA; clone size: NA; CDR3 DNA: TGTGCCAGCAGTTTCGCTTCCGGCGGTGGGGGTGGCTACACCTTC; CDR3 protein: CASSFASGGGGGYTF
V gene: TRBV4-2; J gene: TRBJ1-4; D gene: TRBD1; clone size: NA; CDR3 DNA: TGTGCCAGCAGCCCCGGGACAGAGAATGAAAAACTGTTTTTT; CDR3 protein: CASSPGTENEKLFF
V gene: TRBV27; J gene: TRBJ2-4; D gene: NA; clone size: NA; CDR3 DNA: TGTGCCAGCAGTTTAGTAACGGGGGCCAAAAACATTCAGTACTTC; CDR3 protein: CASSLVTGAKNIQYF
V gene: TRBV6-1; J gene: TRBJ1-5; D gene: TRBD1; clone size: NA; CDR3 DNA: TGTGCCAGTGGGGACAGGTGGCGGGAGCCCCAGCATTTT; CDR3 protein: CASGDRWREPQHF
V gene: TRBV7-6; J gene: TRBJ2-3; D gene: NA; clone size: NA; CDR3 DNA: TGTGCCAGCAGCTTAGCTTCGATCAGCACAGATACGCAGTATTTT; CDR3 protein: CASSLASISTDTQYF
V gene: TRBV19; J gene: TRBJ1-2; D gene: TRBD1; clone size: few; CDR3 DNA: TGTGCCAGTAGTTCGGGGACAGGGGGAGATGGCTACACCTTC; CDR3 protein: CASSSGTGGDGYTF
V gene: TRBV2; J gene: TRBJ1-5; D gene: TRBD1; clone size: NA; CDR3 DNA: TGTGCCAGCAGTGGGGGACAGTATAGCAATCAGCCCCAGCATTTT; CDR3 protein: CASSGGQYSNQPQHF
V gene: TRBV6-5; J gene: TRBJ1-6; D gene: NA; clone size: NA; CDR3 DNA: TGTGCCAGCAGTCTTCTTAATAATTCACCCCTCCACTTT; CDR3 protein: CASSLLNNSPLHF
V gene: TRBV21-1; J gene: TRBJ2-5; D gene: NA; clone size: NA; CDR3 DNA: TGTGCCAGCAGCAAAGTGGTCCTAAACCGAGAGACCCAGTACTTC; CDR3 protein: CASSKVVLNRETQYF
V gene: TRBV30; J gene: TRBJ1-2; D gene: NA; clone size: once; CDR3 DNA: TGTGCCTGGAGTCCTGGTTCCAACTATGGCTACACCTTC; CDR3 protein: CAWSPGSNYGYTF
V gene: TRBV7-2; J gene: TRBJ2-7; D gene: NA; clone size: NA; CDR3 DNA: TGTGCCAGCAGCTTAGTTGGACCCGCGGGGGAGCAGTACTTC; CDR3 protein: CASSLVGPAGEQYF
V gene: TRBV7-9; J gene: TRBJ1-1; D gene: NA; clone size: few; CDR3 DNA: TGTGCCAGCAGCTTAGAGGTGACCGAAGCTTTCTTT; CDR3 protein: CASSLEVTEAFF
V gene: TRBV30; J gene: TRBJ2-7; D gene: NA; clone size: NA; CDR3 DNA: TGTGCCTGGACTCAGGGGCCCCCCTACGAGCAGTACTTC; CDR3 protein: CAWTQGPPYEQYF
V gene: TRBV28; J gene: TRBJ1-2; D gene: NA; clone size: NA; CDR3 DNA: TGTGCCAGCAGTGCCCTCTATGGCTACACCTTC; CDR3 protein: CASSALYGYTF
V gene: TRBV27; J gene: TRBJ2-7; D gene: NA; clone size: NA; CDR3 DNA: TGTGCCAGCAGTTTGGGGACGGCCTACGAGCAGTACTTC; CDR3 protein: CASSLGTAYEQYF
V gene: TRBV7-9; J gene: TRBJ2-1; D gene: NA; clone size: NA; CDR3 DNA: TGTGCCAGCAGCCCAGGGGCAAATGAGCAGTTCTTC; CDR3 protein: CASSPGANEQFF
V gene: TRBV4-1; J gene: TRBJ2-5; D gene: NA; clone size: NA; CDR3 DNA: TGCGCCAGCAGTCCTACAGGGATGGAGACCCAGTACTTC; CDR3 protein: CASSPTGMETQYF
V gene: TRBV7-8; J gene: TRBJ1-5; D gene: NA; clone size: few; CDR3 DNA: TGTGCCAGCAGCTTAGTGGGGAGACAGGAACAGCATTTT; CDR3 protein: CASSLVGRQEQHF
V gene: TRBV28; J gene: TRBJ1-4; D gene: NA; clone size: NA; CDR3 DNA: TGTGCCAGCGGCAGTCCTAATGAAAAACTGTTTTTT; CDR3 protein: CASGSPNEKLFF
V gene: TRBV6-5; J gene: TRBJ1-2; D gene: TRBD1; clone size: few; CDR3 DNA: TGTGCCAGCAGTTCCCCGGACAGGGCCCACTATGGCTACACCTTC; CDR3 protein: CASSSPDRAHYGYTF
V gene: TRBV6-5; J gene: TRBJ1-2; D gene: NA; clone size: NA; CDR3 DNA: TGTGCCAGCAGTTATAATCCGTTGGCAGTACATGGCTACACCTTC; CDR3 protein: CASSYNPLAVHGYTF
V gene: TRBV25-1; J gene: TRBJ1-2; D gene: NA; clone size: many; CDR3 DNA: TGTGCCAGCAGTGCCCCCCAGACCGTGGGCTATGGCTACACCTTC; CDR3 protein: CASSAPQTVGYGYTF
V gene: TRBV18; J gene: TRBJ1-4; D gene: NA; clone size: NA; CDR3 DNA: TGTGCCAGCTCCCTGGGACCCGGAGATAATGAAAAACTGTTTTTT; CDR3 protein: CASSLGPGDNEKLFF
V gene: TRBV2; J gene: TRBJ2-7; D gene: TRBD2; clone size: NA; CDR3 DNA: TGTGCCACCACTGGGGGACTAGCTGGGGAGCAGTACTTC; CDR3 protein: CATTGGLAGEQYF
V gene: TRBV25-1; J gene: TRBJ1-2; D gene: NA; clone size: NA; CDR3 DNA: TGTGCCAGCAGTGAATGGGGGGATGGCTACACCTTC; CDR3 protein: CASSEWGDGYTF
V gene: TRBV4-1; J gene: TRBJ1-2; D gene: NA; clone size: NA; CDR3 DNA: TGCGCCAGCAGCCAAGATCGGGGGCCTCTCTATGGCTACACCTTC; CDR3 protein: CASSQDRGPLYGYTF
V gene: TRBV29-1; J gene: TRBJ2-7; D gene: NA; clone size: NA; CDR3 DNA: TGCAGCGTTGATGGTGGGTTCGGCGAGCAGTACTTC; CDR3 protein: CSVDGGFGEQYF
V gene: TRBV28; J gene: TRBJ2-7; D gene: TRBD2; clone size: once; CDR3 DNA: TGTGCCAGCACCGGACTAGCGATGGACGAGCAGTACTTC; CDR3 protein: CASTGLAMDEQYF